The 4 T cell receptor beta chains below come from one sample, sequenced in a study of cytomegalovirus exposure and HLA in healthy donors. The PCR made use of 60 Vbeta and 13 Jbeta primers. TCRdb keeps only in-frame clones here, not all; method: immunoSEQ multiplex PCR. The sample lists around 160,000 clones; 73% were seen once. Specimen: PBMCs. The receptors shown here come from a woman younger than 30 in good health and CMV-seronegative.

This sequence joins TRBV29-1 and TRBJ1-2; tentatively, D is TRBD1 (5 bases). The CDR3 totals 12 residues. In germline, CDR1 is SQVTM, CDR2 ANQGSEA. The V gene lost 4 bases and the J gene lost 6 bases, with 12 bases spanning the gap. Here the CDR3 reads CSVARQGDGYTF. CDR3 sequence (DNA): TGCAGCGTTGCGCGGCAGGGTGATGGCTACACCTTC.

The chain couples TRBV7-8 to TRBJ1-1, with 9 positions matching TRBD1. This CDR3 has 14 amino acids. Looked up from germline, CDR1 is SGHVS and CDR2 is FQNEAQ. With V trimmed by 4 bases and J by 8 bases, 8 bases remained unmatched. This chain's CDR3 is CASSSRQGVSEAFF. The CDR3 coding sequence is TGTGCCAGCAGCTCACGACAGGGGGTTTCGGAAGCTTTCTTT.

The chain joins TRBV28 to TRBJ1-6; 9 bases map to TRBD1. V gave up 4 bases and J gave up 9 bases; unmatched junction bases: 7. This CDR3 contains 15 residues. Per germline, CDR1 MDHEN and CDR2 SYDVKM. CDR3 loop: CASSWAGQGFSPLHF. CDR3 sequence (DNA): TGTGCCAGCAGTTGGGCGGGACAGGGTTTTTCACCCCTCCACTTT.

The rearrangement uses TRBV15 and TRBJ2-3; no reliable D call. The germline V gene encodes CDR1 LNHNV and CDR2 YYDKDF (reference sequence). This CDR3 comprises 14 residues. The V end was cut by 0 bases, the J end by 2 bases, with 6 bases between. The CDR3 region has the DNA TGTGCCACCAGCAGAGATACTGCCACAGATACGCAGTATTTT. It yields the protein CATSRDTATDTQYF.